This TCR beta chain was retrieved from a study of shared clonotypes between healthy human individuals. Study-wide results and caveats: Represented diversity, genetic and exposure-history alike, was limited by few donors.

It was into CD45RA+ naive and CD45RA-negative memory subsets that the CD4+ cells were split. Turning to this clone: Antigen: not known.

The length of the CDR3 is 16 residues. Germline V gene sequence: CDR1 SGHNT, CDR2 YYREEE (reference sequence). V shed 0 bases and J 2 bases; nucleotides not matched to a gene: 3. Method: immunoSEQ multiplex PCR; TCRdb's copy keeps in-frame clones and lacks some. The sample holds 640,000 or so clones, 55% to 75% seen once. The origin of this receptor is a woman aged 25 to 45 in good health. Material for sequencing was memory CD4+ T cells sorted from blood. Subset denoted: CD45RA-negative fraction. The chain recombines TRBV5-4 with TRBJ2-3, with 10 bases matching TRBD2. CDR3 sequence: CASSLVGLADTDTQYF. In DNA, the CDR3 is TGTGCCAGCAGCTTGGTCGGACTAGCGGACACAGATACGCAGTATTTT.